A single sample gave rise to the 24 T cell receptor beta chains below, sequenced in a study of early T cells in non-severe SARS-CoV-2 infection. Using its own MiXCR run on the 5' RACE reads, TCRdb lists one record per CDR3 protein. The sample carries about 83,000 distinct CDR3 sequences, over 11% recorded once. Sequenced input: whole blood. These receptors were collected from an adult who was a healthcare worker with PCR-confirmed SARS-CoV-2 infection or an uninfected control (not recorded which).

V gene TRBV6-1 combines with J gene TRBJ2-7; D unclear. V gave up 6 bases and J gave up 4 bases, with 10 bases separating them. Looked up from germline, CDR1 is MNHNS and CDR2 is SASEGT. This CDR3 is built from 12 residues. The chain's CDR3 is CASRPLGYEQYF. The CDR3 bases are TGTGCCAGCAGGCCCCTCGGGTACGAGCAGTACTTC.

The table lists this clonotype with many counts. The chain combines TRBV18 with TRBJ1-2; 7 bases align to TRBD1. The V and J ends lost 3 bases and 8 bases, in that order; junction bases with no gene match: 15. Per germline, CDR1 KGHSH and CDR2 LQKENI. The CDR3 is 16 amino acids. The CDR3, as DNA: TGTGCCAGCTCACCCCGATTGGGACAGCGCATCAGGGGCTACACCTTC. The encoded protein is CASSPRLGQRIRGYTF.

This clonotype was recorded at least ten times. CDR3 loop: CASSPRGGLDTQYF. The CDR3 DNA reads TGTGCCAGCTCCCCTAGGGGGGGGCTCGATACGCAGTATTTT. V is TRBV18 and J is TRBJ2-3; weak D call: TRBD2 (7 bases). CDR3 size: 14 residues. V gave up 6 bases and J gave up 6 bases, with 16 bases separating them. Germline V lookup: CDR1 KGHSH, CDR2 LQKENI.

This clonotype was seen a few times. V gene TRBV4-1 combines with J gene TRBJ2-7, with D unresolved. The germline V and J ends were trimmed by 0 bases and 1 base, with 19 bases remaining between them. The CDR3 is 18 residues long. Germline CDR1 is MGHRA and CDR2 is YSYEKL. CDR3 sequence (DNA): TGCGCCAGCAGCCAAGATGCCCCCCCCAGTCTTGTATCCTACGAGCAGTACTTC. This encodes CASSQDAPPSLVSYEQYF.

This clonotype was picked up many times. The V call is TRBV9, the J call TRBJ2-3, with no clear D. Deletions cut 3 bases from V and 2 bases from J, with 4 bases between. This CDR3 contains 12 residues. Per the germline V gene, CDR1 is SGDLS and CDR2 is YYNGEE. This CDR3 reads CASSGDTDTQYF. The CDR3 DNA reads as TGTGCCAGCAGCGGAGACACAGATACGCAGTATTTT.

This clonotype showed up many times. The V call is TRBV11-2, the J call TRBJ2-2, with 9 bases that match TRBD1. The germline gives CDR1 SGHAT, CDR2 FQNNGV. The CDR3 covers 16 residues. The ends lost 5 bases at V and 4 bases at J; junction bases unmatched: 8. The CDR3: CASSVGTGSGTGELFF. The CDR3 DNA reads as TGTGCCAGCAGCGTCGGGACAGGGTCGGGCACCGGGGAGCTGTTTTTT.

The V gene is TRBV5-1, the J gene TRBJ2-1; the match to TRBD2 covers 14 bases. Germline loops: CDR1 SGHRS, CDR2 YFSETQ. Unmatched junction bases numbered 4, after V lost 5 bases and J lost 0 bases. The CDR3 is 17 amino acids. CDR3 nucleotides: TGCGCCAGCAGATATGGGACTAGCGGGAGCTCCTACAATGAGCAGTTCTTC. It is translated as CASRYGTSGSSYNEQFF.

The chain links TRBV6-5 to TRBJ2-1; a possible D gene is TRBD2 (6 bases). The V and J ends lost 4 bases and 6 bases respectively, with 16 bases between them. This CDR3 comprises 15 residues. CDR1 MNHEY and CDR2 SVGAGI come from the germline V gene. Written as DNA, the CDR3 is TGTGCCAGCAGTTCCTTAGCGGTATGGCCCAATGAGCAGTTCTTC. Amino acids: CASSSLAVWPNEQFF.

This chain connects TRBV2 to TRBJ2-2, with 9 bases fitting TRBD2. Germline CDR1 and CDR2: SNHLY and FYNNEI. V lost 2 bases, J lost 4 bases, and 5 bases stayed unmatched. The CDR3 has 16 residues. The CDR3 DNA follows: TGTGCCAGCAGTGAACTCGGCGGGAGGGCCACCGGGGAGCTGTTTTTT. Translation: CASSELGGRATGELFF.

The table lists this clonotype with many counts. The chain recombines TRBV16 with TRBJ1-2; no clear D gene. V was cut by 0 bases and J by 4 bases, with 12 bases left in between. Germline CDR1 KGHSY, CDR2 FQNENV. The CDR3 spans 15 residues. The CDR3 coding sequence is TGTGCCAGCAGCCAATCGAGGGAGAATAGCTATGGCTACACCTTC. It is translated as CASSQSRENSYGYTF.

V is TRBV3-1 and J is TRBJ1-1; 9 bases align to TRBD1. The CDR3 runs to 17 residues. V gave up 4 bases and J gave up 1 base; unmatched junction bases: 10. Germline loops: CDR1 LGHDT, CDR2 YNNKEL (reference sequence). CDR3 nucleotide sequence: TGTGCCAGCAGCCCCGCGGGACAGGGAAACGGGAACACTGAAGCTTTCTTT. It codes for CASSPAGQGNGNTEAFF.

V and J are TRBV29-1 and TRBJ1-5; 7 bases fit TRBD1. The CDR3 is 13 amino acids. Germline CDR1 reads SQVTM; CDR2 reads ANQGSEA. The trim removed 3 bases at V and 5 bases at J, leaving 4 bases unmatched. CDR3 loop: CSVETGLHQPQHF. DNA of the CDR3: TGCAGCGTTGAGACAGGGCTTCATCAGCCCCAGCATTTT.

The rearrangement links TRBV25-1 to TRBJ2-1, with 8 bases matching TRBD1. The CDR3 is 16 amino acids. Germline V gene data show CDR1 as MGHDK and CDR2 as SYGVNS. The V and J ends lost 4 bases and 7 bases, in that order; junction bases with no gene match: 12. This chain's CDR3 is CASSGLQGAVRNEQFF. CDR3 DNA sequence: TGTGCCAGCAGTGGACTTCAGGGGGCAGTAAGAAATGAGCAGTTCTTC.

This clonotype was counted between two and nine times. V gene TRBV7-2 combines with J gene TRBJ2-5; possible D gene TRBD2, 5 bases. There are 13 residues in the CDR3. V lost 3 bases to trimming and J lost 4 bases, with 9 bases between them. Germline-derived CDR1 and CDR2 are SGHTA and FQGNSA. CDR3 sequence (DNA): TGTGCCAGCAGCTTTGGTAGCGCAGAGACCCAGTACTTC. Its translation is CASSFGSAETQYF.

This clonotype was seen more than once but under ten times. CDR3 coding DNA: TGTGCCAGCAGCTTAGCCCCCATTACAGGGTTCAATCAGCCCCAGCATTTT. This gives the protein CASSLAPITGFNQPQHF. J is TRBJ1-5 and V is TRBV7-8, with D tentatively TRBD1 (6 bases). Germline V CDR1 and CDR2: SGHVS, FQNEAQ. The ends were cut back, 0 bases at V and 3 bases at J, with 15 bases in the middle. The CDR3 totals 17 residues. Variable domain in full (rest from reference TRBV7-8 and TRBJ1-5): GAGVSQSPRYKVAKRGQDVALRCDPISGHVSLFWYQQALGQGPEFLTYFQNEAQLDKSGLPSDRFFAERPEGSVSTLKIQRTQQEDSAVYLCASSLAPITGFNQPQHFGDGTRLSIL.

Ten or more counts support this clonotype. CDR3 DNA: TGTGCCAGCAGCTTCCCCGAGACTAGCCGTAACGTCCAAGAGACCCAGTACTTC. Translating it yields CASSFPETSRNVQETQYF. V and J are TRBV6-6 and TRBJ2-5; 7 positions match TRBD2. This CDR3 spans 18 amino acids. V shed 6 bases, J shed 1 base, and the junction held 17 bases outside the gene matches. Looked up from germline, CDR1 is MNHNY and CDR2 is SVGAGI (reference sequence).

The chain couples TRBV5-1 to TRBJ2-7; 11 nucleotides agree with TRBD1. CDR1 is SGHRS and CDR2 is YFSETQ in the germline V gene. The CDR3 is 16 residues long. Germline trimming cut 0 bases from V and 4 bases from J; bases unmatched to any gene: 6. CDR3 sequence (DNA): TGCGCCAGCAGCTTGGCCCGGACAGGGGGCGCGTACGAGCAGTACTTC. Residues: CASSLARTGGAYEQYF.

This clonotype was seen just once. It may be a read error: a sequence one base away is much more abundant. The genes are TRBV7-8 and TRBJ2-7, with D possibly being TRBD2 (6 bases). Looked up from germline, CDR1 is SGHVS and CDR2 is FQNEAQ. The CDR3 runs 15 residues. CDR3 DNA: TGTGCCTGCAGCTTTACGCGGGACCTGTCCTACGAGCAGTACTTC. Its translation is CACSFTRDLSYEQYF. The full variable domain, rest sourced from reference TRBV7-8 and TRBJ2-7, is GAGVSQSPRYKVAKRGQDVALRCDPISGHVSLFWYQQALGQGPEFLTYFQNEAQLDKSGLPSDRFFAERPEGSVSTLKIQRTQQEDSAVYLCACSFTRDLSYEQYFGPGTRLTVT.

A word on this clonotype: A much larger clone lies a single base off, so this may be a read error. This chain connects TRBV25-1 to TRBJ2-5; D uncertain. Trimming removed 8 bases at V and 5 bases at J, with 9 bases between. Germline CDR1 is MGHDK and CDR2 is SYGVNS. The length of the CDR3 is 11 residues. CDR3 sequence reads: CASGQSETQYF. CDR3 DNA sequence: TGTGCCAGCGGTCAGTCGGAGACCCAGTACTTC.

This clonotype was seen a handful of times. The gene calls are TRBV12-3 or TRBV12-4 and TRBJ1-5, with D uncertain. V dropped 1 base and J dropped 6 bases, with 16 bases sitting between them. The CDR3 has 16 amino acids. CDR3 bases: TGTGCCAGCAGTTTAGAGGGTCCAAGGGCGAGTCAGCCCCAGCATTTT. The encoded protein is CASSLEGPRASQPQHF.

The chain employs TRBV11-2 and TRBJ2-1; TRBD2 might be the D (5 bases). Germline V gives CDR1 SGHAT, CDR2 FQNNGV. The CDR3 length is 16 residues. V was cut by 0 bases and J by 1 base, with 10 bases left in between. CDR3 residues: CASSLESGASYNEQFF. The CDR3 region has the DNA TGTGCCAGCAGCTTAGAGAGCGGAGCTTCCTACAATGAGCAGTTCTTC.

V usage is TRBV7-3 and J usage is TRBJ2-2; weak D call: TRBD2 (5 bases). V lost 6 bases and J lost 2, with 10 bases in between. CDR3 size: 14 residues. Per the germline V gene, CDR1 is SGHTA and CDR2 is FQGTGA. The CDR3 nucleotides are TGTGCCAGCAGTTATAGCGACAACACCGGGGAGCTGTTTTTT. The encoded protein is CASSYSDNTGELFF.

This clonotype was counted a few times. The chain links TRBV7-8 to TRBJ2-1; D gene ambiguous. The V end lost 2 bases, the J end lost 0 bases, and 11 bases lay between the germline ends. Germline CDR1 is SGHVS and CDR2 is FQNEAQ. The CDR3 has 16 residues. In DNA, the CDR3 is TGTGCCAGCAGCTTACGGCGCGCCCCCTCCTACAATGAGCAGTTCTTC. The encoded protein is CASSLRRAPSYNEQFF.

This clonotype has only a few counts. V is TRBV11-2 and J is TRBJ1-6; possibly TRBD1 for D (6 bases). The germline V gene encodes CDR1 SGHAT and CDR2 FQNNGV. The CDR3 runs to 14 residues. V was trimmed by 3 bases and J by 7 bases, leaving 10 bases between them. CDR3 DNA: TGTGCCAGCAGCTTGGACAGCCTCAATTCACCCCTCCACTTT. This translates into CASSLDSLNSPLHF.